The 25 T cell receptor beta chains below come from one sample, sequenced in a study of blood T cells in healthy people across ages. The second PCR ran roughly 6 to 12 cycles with a sample-barcoded 5' primer and J-beta primers. TCRdb reprocessed the 5' RACE reads via MiXCR and lists one record per CDR3 protein. The data contain 1 million or so distinct CDR3 sequences, 45% of them singletons. Sequencing was carried out using blood. The source of these receptors is a woman aged 60-75 years in good health.

This clonotype was counted a few times. The CDR3 is CSATGARGYGYTF. The CDR3 DNA follows: TGCAGTGCTACAGGGGCCAGGGGCTATGGCTACACCTTC. The chain recombines TRBV20-1 with TRBJ1-2; D is perhaps TRBD1 (6 bases). The V gene's germline CDR1 is DFQATT and CDR2 SNEGSKA (reference sequence). The CDR3 consists of 13 residues. V was clipped by 4 bases and J by 4 bases, with 13 bases between them.

In its sample, this clonotype was seen once. The chain links TRBV27 to TRBJ2-7, with 10 nucleotides matching TRBD1. Germline lookup yields CDR1 MNHEY and CDR2 SMNVEV (reference sequence). With 6 bases clipped from V and 6 bases from J, the junction kept 11 bases outside the gene matches. This CDR3 has 15 amino acids. The CDR3 coding sequence is TGTGCCAGCAGCTTAACGGGGACAGGGGCCCTCGAGCAGTACTTC. It yields the protein CASSLTGTGALEQYF.

The sample holds many counts of this clonotype. The CDR3 sequence is CASSLGSETQYF. The CDR3 nucleotides read TGTGCCAGCAGCTTAGGCTCGGAGACCCAGTACTTC. This chain links TRBV5-6 with TRBJ2-5; D is uncertain. Germline assignment: CDR1 SGHDT and CDR2 YYEEEE. The V end lost 2 bases, the J end lost 5 bases, and 7 bases lay between the germline ends. This CDR3 contains 12 residues.

This sequence joins TRBV14 and TRBJ1-1; D ambiguous. V lost 4 bases and J 7 bases, leaving 19 bases between the germline ends. Per germline, CDR1 SGHDN and CDR2 FVKESK. CDR3 size: 15 residues. The DNA of the CDR3 is TGTGCCAGCAGCCCGGGAAGGTTTCAAGAGGGTGAAGCTTTCTTT. Amino acids: CASSPGRFQEGEAFF.

This chain links TRBV7-9 with TRBJ2-7; D perhaps matches TRBD2 (6 bases). The germline V gene has CDR1 SEHNR and CDR2 FQNEAQ (reference sequence). Trimming cost V 2 bases and J 5 bases, with 16 bases left between them. The CDR3 runs to 15 residues. The CDR3 region has the DNA TGTGCCAGCAGCTTAAGTCGGACGGGAGCCCACGAGCAGTACTTC. This sequence encodes CASSLSRTGAHEQYF. Using reference TRBV7-9 and TRBJ2-7 for the parts outside the CDR3, the full variable domain is DTGVSQNPRHKITKRGQNVTFRCDPISEHNRLYWYRQTLGQGPEFLTYFQNEAQLEKSRLLSDRFSAERPKGSFSTLEIQRTEQGDSAMYLCASSLSRTGAHEQYFGPGTRLTVT.

J is TRBJ2-1 and V is TRBV5-6; TRBD2 aligns across 9 bases. The DNA end is more similar to TRBJ2-7, so the J call may be wrong. Germline CDR1 and CDR2: SGHDT and YYEEEE. This CDR3 region has 17 residues. The CDR3 region is CASSLRSGAGGYNEQYF. The CDR3 DNA is TGTGCCAGCAGCCTGCGGAGCGGAGCGGGGGGCTACAATGAGCAGTACTTC.

The rearrangement uses TRBV5-4 and TRBJ2-4; 7 bases agree with TRBD1. Trimming removed 4 bases from V and 8 bases from J; junction bases left unmatched: 6. This CDR3 contains 13 residues. Per germline, CDR1 SGHNT and CDR2 YYREEE (reference sequence). CDR3 sequence reads: CASSNDRADIQYF. Here the CDR3 DNA reads TGTGCCAGCAGCAATGACAGGGCTGACATTCAGTACTTC.

On this clonotype itself: One junction end does not reproduce the germline sequence, and a read error may be involved. The J gene is TRBJ2-1, the V gene TRBV18, with a weak D call TRBD2 (6 bases). The CDR3 extends over 13 amino acids. CDR1 is KGHSH and CDR2 is LQKENI in the germline V gene. The CDR3 sequence is CAGSPRELNEQFF. CDR3 coding DNA: TGTGCCGGCTCACCCCGGGAGCTGAATGAGCAGTTCTTC.

Only one count was recorded for this clonotype. This may arise from a read error, as a much more abundant clone is one base away. The J gene is TRBJ1-1, the V gene TRBV9; no reliable D call. V lost 4 bases and J 2 bases, leaving 15 bases between the germline ends. Germline CDR1 reads SGDLS; CDR2 reads YYNGEE. The CDR3 contains 15 residues. The CDR3: CASSPQVSLNTEAFF. CDR3 coding DNA: TGTGCCAGCAGCCCCCAGGTCTCTTTAAACACTGAAGCTTTCTTT.

This sequence joins TRBV20-1 and TRBJ2-7; 9 bases match TRBD2. The end of the DNA aligns better with TRBJ2-5, so the J call may be wrong. Germline V gene data show CDR1 as DFQATT and CDR2 as SNEGSKA (reference sequence). This CDR3 is 15 amino acids long. CDR3 DNA: TGCAGTGCTAGAGGGGCGGGGGGGCCGGAAGAGACCCAGTACTTC. It yields the protein CSARGAGGPEETQYF.

This clonotype was detected only once. This chain connects TRBV6-5 to TRBJ2-7; TRBD1 agrees at 8 bases. This CDR3 is 16 amino acids long. The germline V gene has CDR1 MNHEY and CDR2 SVGAGI. J gave up 3 bases and V 4 bases, and 11 bases lay outside the gene matches. In nucleotides, the CDR3 is TGTGCCAGCAGTTCCCTATCCGACAGGGGTGTCTACGAGCAGTACTTC. This translates into CASSSLSDRGVYEQYF.

This clonotype was observed a few times. J is TRBJ2-1 and V is TRBV11-2; perhaps TRBD2 as D (6 bases). This CDR3 is built from 15 residues. CDR1 and CDR2 from the germline V gene are SGHAT and FQNNGV. Trimming removed 4 bases at V and 5 bases at J, with 15 bases between. CDR3 in amino acids: CASSWGPGLNNEQFF. CDR3 coding DNA: TGTGCCAGCAGCTGGGGTCCGGGACTCAACAATGAGCAGTTCTTC.

The rearrangement links TRBV2 to TRBJ2-7; 9 bases map to TRBD2. CDR3 length: 16 amino acids. In germline, CDR1 is SNHLY, CDR2 FYNNEI. Germline trimming cut 7 bases from V and 7 bases from J; bases unmatched to any gene: 17. CDR3 amino acids: CASTGLASGSYNEQYF. DNA of the CDR3: TGTGCCAGCACTGGACTAGCGTCGGGCTCCTACAATGAGCAGTACTTC.

The chain uses TRBV4-1 and TRBJ2-7, with D possibly being TRBD1 (6 bases). The end of the DNA fits TRBJ2-4 better, so the J call may be wrong. Germline values: CDR1 MGHRA, CDR2 YSYEKL. This CDR3 has 14 residues. The CDR3 is CASSTGTFESIQYF. CDR3 in DNA: TGCGCCAGCAGCACCGGGACATTTGAGAGCATTCAGTACTTC.

The V and J genes are TRBV15 and TRBJ1-2; tentative D call: TRBD1 (5 bases). The ends were cut back, 0 bases at V and 0 bases at J, with 14 bases in the middle. Germline V gives CDR1 LNHNV, CDR2 YYDKDF (reference sequence). The CDR3 is 17 amino acids. CDR3 DNA sequence: TGTGCCACCAGCAGAGATCGACAGCCCCATCCTAACTATGGCTACACCTTC. It is translated as CATSRDRQPHPNYGYTF. Full variable domain (missing parts from reference TRBV15 and TRBJ1-2): DAMVIQNPRYQVTQFGKPVTLSCSQTLNHNVMYWYQQKSSQAPKLLFHYYDKDFNNEADTPDNFQSRRPNTSFCFLDIRSPGLGDTAMYLCATSRDRQPHPNYGYTFGSGTRLTVV.

This clonotype was detected once. A single base separates this from a much larger clone, so it may be a read error. The V and J genes are TRBV5-1 and TRBJ2-1; 11 positions match TRBD2. Trimming at V came to 7 bases and at J to 5 bases, leaving 8 bases not matched to a gene. The CDR3 spans 15 residues. Germline V lookup: CDR1 SGHRS, CDR2 YFSETQ. CDR3 sequence reads: CASCSGTSGHNEQFF. DNA for the CDR3: TGCGCCAGCTGCAGCGGGACTAGCGGTCACAATGAGCAGTTCTTC.

Remarks on this clonotype: A junction boundary mismatches the germline segment, possibly from a read error. The chain couples TRBV27 to TRBJ2-3; 7 bases map to TRBD2. Looked up from germline, CDR1 is MNHEY and CDR2 is SMNVEV (reference sequence). This CDR3 has 16 amino acids. The CDR3 loop is CDSSSPAGPSTDTQYF. DNA for the CDR3: TGTGACAGCAGTTCCCCAGCGGGGCCTAGCACAGATACGCAGTATTTT.

The rearrangement links TRBV27 to TRBJ2-3; D possibly matches TRBD1 or TRBD2 (5 bases each). Germline lookup yields CDR1 MNHEY and CDR2 SMNVEV (reference sequence). V was trimmed by 11 bases and J by 11 bases, leaving 23 bases between them. CDR3 length: 13 amino acids. Here the CDR3 reads CAASRGSIELQYF. Written as DNA, the CDR3 is TGTGCCGCAAGCCGGGGCTCGATCGAATTGCAGTATTTT.

V is TRBV7-2 and J is TRBJ2-7, with no clear D. Germline V gene data show CDR1 as SGHTA and CDR2 as FQGNSA. V was cut by 5 bases and J by 1 base, with 12 bases left in between. This CDR3 region has 14 residues. CDR3 bases: TGTGCCAGCAGCACAGACGGTTTTTCCTACGAGCAGTACTTC. Its translation: CASSTDGFSYEQYF.

CDR3 in amino acids: CASSYWGRRGHNEQYF. CDR3 nucleotides: TGTGCCAGCAGTTACTGGGGACGGCGGGGACACAATGAGCAGTACTTC. V gene TRBV6-5 combines with J gene TRBJ2-7; either TRBD1 or TRBD2 may supply D (6 bases each). Trimming shortened V by 1 base and J by 7 bases, and 20 bases separated the two germline ends. Looked up from germline, CDR1 is MNHEY and CDR2 is SVGAGI. The CDR3 sequence is 16 residues long.

The sample holds a few counts of this clonotype. V is TRBV6-1 and J is TRBJ1-5; TRBD1 aligns across 7 bases. The J segment lost 6 bases and the V segment lost 10 bases, leaving 9 bases of the junction unmatched. Germline V CDR1 and CDR2: MNHNS, SASEGT. This CDR3 is built from 13 residues. The CDR3 protein is CATSKGGRQPQHF. CDR3 coding DNA: TGTGCCACCAGCAAAGGGGGCCGTCAGCCCCAGCATTTT.

The chain recombines TRBV7-9 with TRBJ2-1; perhaps TRBD2 as D (6 bases). The CDR3 runs to 16 residues. The V gene's germline CDR1 is SEHNR and CDR2 FQNEAQ (reference sequence). V lost 6 bases and J lost 3, with 18 bases in between. The CDR3 loop reads CASRLPTSPNYNEQFF. The CDR3 nucleotides read TGTGCCAGCAGGCTACCCACTAGCCCCAACTACAATGAGCAGTTCTTC.

There are a few counts of this clonotype. The chain links TRBV10-3 to TRBJ2-5, with TRBD2 matching 13 bases. Germline V gives CDR1 ENHRY, CDR2 SYGVKD. J gave up 5 bases and V 10 bases, and 13 bases lay outside the gene matches. The CDR3 runs to 16 residues. CDR3 in amino acids: CATAGTSGTGGETQYF. The CDR3 coding sequence is TGTGCCACAGCCGGGACTAGCGGGACCGGTGGGGAGACCCAGTACTTC.

This chain links TRBV5-1 with TRBJ2-7, with TRBD1 matching over 10 bases. The trim removed 4 bases at V and 7 bases at J, leaving 11 bases unmatched. The CDR3 loop spans 15 amino acids. The V gene's germline CDR1 is SGHRS and CDR2 YFSETQ. CDR3 sequence: CASSGKDRGNFEQYF. In DNA, the CDR3 is TGCGCCAGCAGCGGGAAGGACAGGGGGAATTTTGAGCAGTACTTC. The full variable domain, in which reference TRBV5-1 and TRBJ2-7 provide the parts outside the CDR3, is KAGVTQTPRYLIKTRGQQVTLSCSPISGHRSVSWYQQTPGQGLQFLFEYFSETQRNKGNFPGRFSGRQFSNSRSEMNVSTLELGDSALYLCASSGKDRGNFEQYFGPGTRLTVT.

This clonotype was seen a handful of times. The genes are TRBV28 and TRBJ2-4; D is perhaps TRBD2 (6 bases). The J call may be incorrect, as the DNA end agrees better with TRBJ2-7. The CDR3 runs 15 residues. CDR1 is MDHEN, CDR2 SYDVKM, per germline. This CDR3 reads CASRGAIGSTGEQYF. The CDR3 DNA reads TGTGCCAGCAGGGGTGCCATCGGGAGTACGGGCGAGCAGTACTTC.